The T cell receptor (beta chain) described here comes from a study of beta chain features in type 1 diabetes. The study's findings and limits: TCRB CDR3s were moderately but significantly shorter in Type 1 diabetes patients in all four CD4+ subsets.

As every portion of the isolated RNA was reverse transcribed, the sequencing read expressed TCRB transcripts. Generated by immunoSEQ multiplex PCR, the TCRdb table keeps only in-frame clones and is missing some. Of hundreds of thousands of clones in the sample, 13% were seen once. In the case of this clone: Its antigen remains unknown.

This sequence was found in a man in his late teens or twenties with type 1 diabetes. Sequencing used naive CD4+ T cells from blood.

For the CDR3, the DNA is TGTGCCAGCAGCTTAGCGCTCGGGGGCCATGGCTACACCTTC. This encodes CASSLALGGHGYTF. V is TRBV7-9 and J is TRBJ1-2, with D possibly TRBD1 on 6 matching bases. CDR3 length equals 14 residues. The germline CDR1 and CDR2 sequences are SEHNR and FQNEAQ (reference sequence). With 0 bases removed from V and 6 bases from J, the gap between germline ends came to 11 bases.